Below are 31 T cell receptor beta chains sequenced from a single sample in a study of blood T cell repertoires in COVID-19. Assay used: immunoSEQ multiplex PCR; TCRdb lists only in-frame clones, some missing. The sample records about 520,000 clones, over 75% being singletons. The sample comprised peripheral blood. These receptors were obtained from a human donor in a cohort sampled during active COVID-19.

This clone is a singleton in its sample. CDR3 region: CASGLRQGHAGELFF. CDR3 coding DNA: TGTGCTAGTGGTTTGAGGCAGGGTCACGCCGGGGAGCTGTTTTTT. This sequence joins TRBV12-5 and TRBJ2-2; tentatively, D is TRBD1 (5 bases). In germline, CDR1 is LGHNT, CDR2 FRNRAP. CDR3 size: 15 residues. V gave up 2 bases and J gave up 6 bases, with 13 bases separating them.

The chain links TRBV7-2 to TRBJ2-3; 7 positions agree with TRBD2. CDR1 and CDR2 (germline): SGHTA, FQGNSA. This CDR3 is 17 amino acids long. J lost 4 bases, V lost 5 bases, and 15 bases had no gene match. CDR3 protein: CASSPPRAAGVPDTQYF. CDR3 coding DNA: TGTGCCAGCAGCCCCCCCCGGGCGGCGGGAGTCCCAGATACGCAGTATTTT.

The chain is built from TRBV7-9 and TRBJ2-1; 7 nucleotides match TRBD1. Germline trimming cut 1 base from V and 9 bases from J; bases unmatched to any gene: 6. The CDR3 is 14 amino acids. The germline gives CDR1 SEHNR, CDR2 FQNEAQ (reference sequence). The CDR3 nucleotides read TGTGCCAGCAGCTTAGAGCACAGGGGAGCTGAGCAGTTCTTC. It is translated as CASSLEHRGAEQFF.

V usage is TRBV5-1 and J usage is TRBJ2-7; D is perhaps TRBD2 (6 bases). Trimming stripped 4 bases from V and 7 bases from J, with 24 bases between. Looked up from germline, CDR1 is SGHRS and CDR2 is YFSETQ. The CDR3 is made up of 16 amino acids. Here the CDR3 DNA reads TGCGCCAGCAGCCCGGAACGGACTACCAGTGGATGGGAGCAGTACTTC. The encoded protein is CASSPERTTSGWEQYF.

This clone was seen a handful of times. This chain joins TRBV15 and TRBJ2-7; tentatively, D is TRBD2 (6 bases). V was trimmed by 0 bases and J by 0 bases, leaving 9 bases between them. From germline, CDR1 is LNHNV and CDR2 YYDKDF (reference sequence). This CDR3 has 15 amino acids. The CDR3 region is CATSRDPSASYEQYF. The CDR3, as DNA: TGTGCCACCAGCAGAGATCCTAGCGCCTCCTACGAGCAGTACTTC.

The chain has TRBV6-5 and TRBJ2-1; TRBD2 agrees at 12 bases. The CDR3 spans 16 residues. The germline V gene has CDR1 MNHEY and CDR2 SVGAGI. V was clipped by 4 bases and J by 7 bases; unmatched bases: 8. CDR3 protein: CASSSLTSGRSNEQFF. The CDR3 DNA reads as TGTGCCAGCAGTTCCCTGACTAGCGGGAGATCTAATGAGCAGTTCTTC.

The genes are TRBV27 and TRBJ1-4, with no clear D. CDR1 is MNHEY and CDR2 is SMNVEV in the germline V gene (reference sequence). Trimming shortened V by 4 bases and J by 3 bases, and 6 bases separated the two germline ends. The CDR3 spans 13 residues. DNA of the CDR3: TGTGCCAGCAGTTCCCAGGCTAATGAAAAACTGTTTTTT. Its translation is CASSSQANEKLFF.

This chain links TRBV28 with TRBJ1-2, with D possibly matching TRBD1 (6 bases). Germline V gene sequence: CDR1 MDHEN, CDR2 SYDVKM. V was shortened by 1 base and J by 8 bases, with 20 bases between the two germline ends. This CDR3 has 16 residues. The CDR3 DNA is TGTGCCAGCAGTTTATTAGAGACAGGTGGGTCCCCGGGCTACACCTTC. This gives the protein CASSLLETGGSPGYTF.

This clone was observed a single time. This chain uses TRBV7-6 with TRBJ2-1; no definite D call. V shed 1 base and J shed 0 bases, with 10 bases lying between them. Germline values: CDR1 SGHVS, CDR2 FNYEAQ. CDR3 length equals 16 residues. Here the CDR3 reads CASSLVSSYSYNEQFF. CDR3 bases: TGTGCCAGCAGCTTAGTCTCGTCGTACTCCTACAATGAGCAGTTCTTC.

The rearrangement joins TRBV30 to TRBJ2-3; TRBD2 matches 13 bases. Germline-derived CDR1 and CDR2 are GTSNPN and SVGIG (reference sequence). The length of the CDR3 is 18 residues. V was clipped by 4 bases and J by 2 bases; unmatched bases: 12. This CDR3 is CAWKPLRLAGGNTDTQYF. CDR3 in DNA: TGTGCCTGGAAGCCCCTCCGACTAGCGGGAGGTAACACAGATACGCAGTATTTT.

The chain joins TRBV7-2 to TRBJ2-7, with 8 bases lining up with TRBD2. Germline V CDR1 and CDR2: SGHTA, FQGNSA. The CDR3 extends over 17 amino acids. The V and J ends lost 1 base and 2 bases, in that order; junction bases with no gene match: 10. CDR3 sequence (DNA): TGTGCCAGCAGCTTAGACGCAGCGGGAGTTATCCCCTACGAGCAGTACTTC. Amino acid sequence: CASSLDAAGVIPYEQYF.

The gene calls are TRBV3-1 (or the pseudogene TRBV3-2) and TRBJ1-1; a weak D match, TRBD1 (5 bases). This CDR3 region has 14 residues. CDR1 is LGHDT and CDR2 is YNNKEL in the germline V gene (reference sequence). V lost 0 bases, J lost 9 bases, and 14 bases lay in between. The CDR3 is CASSQDRSTGKAFF. CDR3 in DNA: TGTGCCAGCAGCCAAGATCGGAGTACAGGTAAAGCTTTCTTT.

This chain uses TRBV27 with TRBJ1-4, with D unclear. This CDR3 is 14 amino acids long. Germline assignment: CDR1 MNHEY and CDR2 SMNVEV (reference sequence). V gave up 5 bases and J gave up 6 bases, with 13 bases separating them. DNA for the CDR3: TGTGCCAGCAGTCAGGTGCTCAGCCATGAAAAACTGTTTTTT. Protein product: CASSQVLSHEKLFF. Full variable domain (missing parts from reference TRBV27 and TRBJ1-4): EAQVTQNPRYLITVTGKKLTVTCSQNMNHEYMSWYRQDPGLGLRQIYYSMNVEVTDKGDVPEGYKVSRKEKRNFPLILESPSPNQTSLYFCASSQVLSHEKLFFGSGTQLSVL.

This clone was detected only a few times. The chain recombines TRBV2 with TRBJ2-5; 7 bases match TRBD1. The CDR3 is made up of 16 amino acids. From germline, CDR1 is SNHLY and CDR2 FYNNEI. Trimming at V came to 7 bases and at J to 2 bases, leaving 13 bases not matched to a gene. The CDR3 spells CASIGIGKGAQETQYF. Written as DNA, the CDR3 is TGTGCCAGCATAGGAATCGGGAAGGGGGCGCAAGAGACCCAGTACTTC.

The rearrangement links TRBV5-1 to TRBJ2-7; possible D gene TRBD2, 6 bases. The germline V gene encodes CDR1 SGHRS and CDR2 YFSETQ. The CDR3 runs 16 residues. The germline V and J ends were trimmed by 3 bases and 0 bases, with 16 bases remaining between them. The CDR3 here is CASSWEVTTGSYEQYF. Written as DNA, the CDR3 is TGCGCCAGCAGCTGGGAGGTGACAACGGGCTCCTACGAGCAGTACTTC.

The count of this clone is one. This sequence joins TRBV2 and TRBJ1-4, with D tentatively TRBD1 (6 bases). Trimming pared 1 base from V and 8 bases from J, leaving 14 bases between. The CDR3 covers 15 residues. Germline CDR1 reads SNHLY; CDR2 reads FYNNEI. The DNA of the CDR3 is TGTGCCAGCAGTGAAGGTTCAGGGGAGGGGGAAAAACTGTTTTTT. The encoded protein is CASSEGSGEGEKLFF.

The chain has TRBV29-1 and TRBJ1-2; D is perhaps TRBD1 (6 bases). V was trimmed by 4 bases and J by 6 bases, leaving 9 bases between them. CDR3 size: 11 residues. From germline, CDR1 is SQVTM and CDR2 ANQGSEA. CDR3 nucleotide sequence: TGCAGCGTTGGGAACAGGGATGGCTACACCTTC. Amino acid sequence: CSVGNRDGYTF. The complete variable domain, with remaining parts taken from reference TRBV29-1 and TRBJ1-2, reads SAVISQKPSRDICQRGTSLTIQCQVDSQVTMMFWYRQQPGQSLTLIATANQGSEATYESGFVIDKFPISRPNLTFSTLTVSNMSPEDSSIYLCSVGNRDGYTFGSGTRLTVV.

The chain is built from TRBV27 and TRBJ2-7; D unresolved. Looked up from germline, CDR1 is MNHEY and CDR2 is SMNVEV (reference sequence). The CDR3 contains 11 residues. Trimming stripped 8 bases from V and 3 bases from J, with 8 bases between. The CDR3, as DNA: TGTGCCAGCGGCTCAAACTACGAGCAGTACTTC. Residues: CASGSNYEQYF.

In the case of this clone: The sample holds other DNA sequences that translate to the same CDR3. The rearrangement joins TRBV19 to TRBJ2-1; TRBD2 matches 7 bases. The V segment lost 1 base and the J segment 4 bases; nucleotides outside the gene matches: 1. The CDR3 extends over 14 amino acids. CDR1 LNHDA and CDR2 SQIVND come from the germline V gene (reference sequence). CDR3 coding DNA: TGTGCCAGTAGTATAGGGGGAGGGTACAATGAGCAGTTCTTC. This translates into CASSIGGGYNEQFF.

The genes are TRBV30 and TRBJ2-1, with TRBD2 identical over 12 bases. This CDR3 region has 14 residues. The ends lost 4 bases at V and 10 bases at J; junction bases unmatched: 8. Germline V lookup: CDR1 GTSNPN, CDR2 SVGIG (reference sequence). The DNA for the CDR3 is TGTGCCTGGACCTCCCAGACTAGCGGGGGCGAGCAGTTCTTC. Its protein product is CAWTSQTSGGEQFF. The whole variable domain, filled in from reference TRBV30 and TRBJ2-1, reads SQTIHQWPATLVQPVGSPLSLECTVEGTSNPNLYWYRQAAGRGLQLLFYSVGIGQISSEVPQNLSASRPQDRQFILSSKKLLLSDSGFYLCAWTSQTSGGEQFFGPGTRLTVL.

This chain connects TRBV23-1 to TRBJ1-5, with D tentatively TRBD1 (6 bases). TRBV23-1 is recorded as an ORF, its role being uncertain. V was clipped by 2 bases and J by 6 bases, with 20 bases between them. This CDR3 contains 17 residues. CDR3 protein: CASSQDVVQGRSQPQHF. DNA of the CDR3: TGCGCCAGCAGTCAAGATGTGGTACAGGGAAGGAGTCAGCCCCAGCATTTT.

The J gene is TRBJ1-1, the V gene TRBV28; TRBD1 is a possible D gene (6 bases). The CDR3 totals 18 residues. From germline, CDR1 is MDHEN and CDR2 SYDVKM. Between the trimmed V and J ends, which lost 6 bases and 4 bases, there was a span of 27 bases. The CDR3 bases are TGTGCCAGCAGCTACCCGCTACAGGGCCTTCAACGGGGCACTGAAGCTTTCTTT. Protein product: CASSYPLQGLQRGTEAFF. The complete variable domain, with remaining parts taken from reference TRBV28 and TRBJ1-1, reads DVKVTQSSRYLVKRTGEKVFLECVQDMDHENMFWYRQDPGLGLRLIYFSYDVKMKEKGDIPEGYSVSREKKERFSLILESASTNQTSMYLCASSYPLQGLQRGTEAFFGQGTRLTVV.

This chain uses TRBV19 with TRBJ1-5, with no clear D. The germline V gene encodes CDR1 LNHDA and CDR2 SQIVND (reference sequence). Between the trimmed V and J ends, which lost 1 base and 5 bases, there was a span of 6 bases. This CDR3 contains 13 residues. CDR3 loop: CASSIVADQPQHF. CDR3 in DNA: TGTGCCAGTAGTATAGTGGCCGATCAGCCCCAGCATTTT.

The V call is TRBV5-4, the J call TRBJ1-6; the D is unclear. V lost 0 bases and J lost 5, with 6 bases in between. The germline gives CDR1 SGHNT, CDR2 YYREEE (reference sequence). This CDR3 contains 14 residues. The CDR3 protein is CASSLVQNNSPLHF. CDR3 DNA sequence: TGTGCCAGCAGCTTGGTACAGAATAATTCACCCCTCCACTTT. Complete variable domain (other parts from reference TRBV5-4 and TRBJ1-6): ETGVTQSPTHLIKTRGQQVTLRCSSQSGHNTVSWYQQALGQGPQFIFQYYREEENGRGNFPPRFSGLQFPNYSSELNVNALELDDSALYLCASSLVQNNSPLHFGNGTRLTVT.

The V gene is TRBV10-3, the J gene TRBJ2-2; D is unresolved. Germline values: CDR1 ENHRY, CDR2 SYGVKD. The CDR3 is 14 amino acids. V lost 3 bases and J 2 bases, leaving 7 bases between the germline ends. The CDR3 sequence: CAISDELNTGELFF. For the CDR3, the DNA is TGTGCCATCAGTGATGAGCTTAACACCGGGGAGCTGTTTTTT.

In regard to this clone: One end of the junction fails to match germline, which may point to a read error. This sequence joins TRBV5-6 and TRBJ2-7; 7 bases line up with TRBD1. This CDR3 comprises 11 residues. Per germline, CDR1 SGHDT and CDR2 YYEEEE. CDR3 nucleotides: TGTGCCAGCAGCGAGGGCGGACAGGTCTGCTTC. Translation gives CASSEGGQVCF.

This clone has just a few counts. The CDR3 reads CASSYSITATQHF. The CDR3 region has the DNA TGTGCCAGCAGTTACTCGATAACAGCTACCCAGCATTTT. The chain is built from TRBV6-6 and TRBJ1-5; D gene ambiguous. V dropped 0 bases and J dropped 11 bases, with 11 bases sitting between them. Germline V gene sequence: CDR1 MNHNY, CDR2 SVGAGI (reference sequence). This CDR3 has 13 amino acids.

The V and J genes are TRBV9 and TRBJ2-6; TRBD1 aligns across 8 bases. This CDR3 region has 13 residues. The J segment lost 11 bases and the V segment lost 3 bases, leaving 4 bases of the junction unmatched. Germline V CDR1 and CDR2: SGDLS, YYNGEE. The CDR3 DNA reads TGTGCCAGCAGCGCGTGGACAGGGTACGTCCTGACTTTC. This codes for CASSAWTGYVLTF.

This chain uses TRBV4-2 with TRBJ2-7, with 7 positions matching TRBD1. The CDR3 is 15 residues long. V lost 1 base to trimming and J lost 5 bases; unmatched junction nucleotides: 8. Germline values: CDR1 LGHNA, CDR2 YNFKEQ. CDR3 DNA: TGTGCCAGCAGCCAAGGACAGGGCGGAGTCCACGAGCAGTACTTC. Its translation is CASSQGQGGVHEQYF.

The V gene is TRBV5-6, the J gene TRBJ1-3; D gene unclear. CDR1 and CDR2 from the germline V gene are SGHDT and YYEEEE. V lost 2 bases to trimming and J lost 4 bases, with 7 bases between them. The CDR3 covers 13 residues. In nucleotides, the CDR3 is TGTGCCAGCAGCTTCGGGATAGGAAACACCATATATTTT. Its protein is CASSFGIGNTIYF.

This clone was counted a few times. The chain is built from TRBV6-2 or TRBV6-3 and TRBJ1-1; TRBD1 agrees at 10 bases. J gave up 0 bases and V 5 bases, and 9 bases lay outside the gene matches. Per germline, CDR1 MNHEY and CDR2 SVGEGT. The CDR3 sequence is 17 residues long. CDR3 in DNA: TGTGCCAGCAGTACCGGGACAGGGGTTTTAATGAACACTGAAGCTTTCTTT. This gives the protein CASSTGTGVLMNTEAFF.